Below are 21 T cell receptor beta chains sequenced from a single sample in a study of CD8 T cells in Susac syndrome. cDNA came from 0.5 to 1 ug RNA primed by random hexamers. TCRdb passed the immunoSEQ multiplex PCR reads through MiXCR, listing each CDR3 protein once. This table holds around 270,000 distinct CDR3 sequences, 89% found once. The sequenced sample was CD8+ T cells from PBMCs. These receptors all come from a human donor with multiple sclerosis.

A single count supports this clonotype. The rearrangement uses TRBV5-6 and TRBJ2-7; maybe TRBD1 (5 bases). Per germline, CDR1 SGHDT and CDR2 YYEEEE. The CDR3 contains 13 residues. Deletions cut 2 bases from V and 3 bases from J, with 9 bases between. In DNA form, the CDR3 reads TGTGCCAGCAGCTTTTTAGGGGACTACGAGCAGTACTTC. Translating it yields CASSFLGDYEQYF.

This CDR3 is CASSRDLNYNEQFF. The CDR3 DNA is TGTGCCAGCAGCCGGGACTTAAACTACAATGAGCAGTTCTTC. The rearrangement links TRBV3-1 to TRBJ2-1, with D perhaps matching TRBD2 (6 bases). This CDR3 comprises 14 residues. V lost 4 bases, J lost 3 bases, and 10 bases lay in between. Looked up from germline, CDR1 is LGHDT and CDR2 is YNNKEL (reference sequence).

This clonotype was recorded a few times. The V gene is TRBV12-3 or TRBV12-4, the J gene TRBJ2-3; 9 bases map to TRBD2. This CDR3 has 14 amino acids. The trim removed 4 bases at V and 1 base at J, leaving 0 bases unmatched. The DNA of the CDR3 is TGTGCCAGCAGTTGGACTAGCGGCACAGATACGCAGTATTTT. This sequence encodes CASSWTSGTDTQYF.

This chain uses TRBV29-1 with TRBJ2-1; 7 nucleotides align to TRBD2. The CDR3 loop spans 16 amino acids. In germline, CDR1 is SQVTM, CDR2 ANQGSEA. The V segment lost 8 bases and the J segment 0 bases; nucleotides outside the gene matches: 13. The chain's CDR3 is CSPTTFAGVSYNEQFF. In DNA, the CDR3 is TGCAGCCCAACGACCTTTGCGGGAGTCTCCTACAATGAGCAGTTCTTC.

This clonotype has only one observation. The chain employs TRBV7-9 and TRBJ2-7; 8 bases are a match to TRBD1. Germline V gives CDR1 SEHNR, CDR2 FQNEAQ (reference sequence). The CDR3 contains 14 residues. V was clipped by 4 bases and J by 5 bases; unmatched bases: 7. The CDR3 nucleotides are TGTGCCAGCAGCTCCTCAGGGGGCCCCGACGAGCAGTACTTC. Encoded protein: CASSSSGGPDEQYF.

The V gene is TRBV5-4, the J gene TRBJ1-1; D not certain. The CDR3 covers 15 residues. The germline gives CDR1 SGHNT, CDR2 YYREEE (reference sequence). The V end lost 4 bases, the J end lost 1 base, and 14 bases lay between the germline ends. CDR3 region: CASSPLARENTEAFF. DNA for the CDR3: TGTGCCAGCAGCCCCCTAGCGAGGGAGAACACTGAAGCTTTCTTT. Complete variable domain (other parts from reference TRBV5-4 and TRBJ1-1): ETGVTQSPTHLIKTRGQQVTLRCSSQSGHNTVSWYQQALGQGPQFIFQYYREEENGRGNFPPRFSGLQFPNYSSELNVNALELDDSALYLCASSPLARENTEAFFGQGTRLTVV.

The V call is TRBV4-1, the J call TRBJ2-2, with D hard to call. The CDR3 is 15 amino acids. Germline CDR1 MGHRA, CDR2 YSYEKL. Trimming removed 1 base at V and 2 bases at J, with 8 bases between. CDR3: CASSQVAVNTGELFF. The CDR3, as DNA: TGCGCCAGCAGCCAAGTTGCAGTCAACACCGGGGAGCTGTTTTTT.

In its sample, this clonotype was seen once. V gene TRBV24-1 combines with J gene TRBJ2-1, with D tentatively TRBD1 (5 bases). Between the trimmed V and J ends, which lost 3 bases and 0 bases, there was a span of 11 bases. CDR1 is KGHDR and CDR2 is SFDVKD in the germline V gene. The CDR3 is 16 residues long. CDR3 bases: TGTGCCACCAGTGATCTAGGGGAAAGCTCCTACAATGAGCAGTTCTTC. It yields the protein CATSDLGESSYNEQFF.

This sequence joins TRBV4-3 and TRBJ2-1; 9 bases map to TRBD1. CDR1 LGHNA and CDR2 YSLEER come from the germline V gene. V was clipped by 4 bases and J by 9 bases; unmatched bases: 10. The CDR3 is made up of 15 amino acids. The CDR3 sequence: CASSPGTGHVVEQFF. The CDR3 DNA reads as TGCGCCAGCAGCCCCGGGACAGGGCATGTCGTTGAGCAGTTCTTC.

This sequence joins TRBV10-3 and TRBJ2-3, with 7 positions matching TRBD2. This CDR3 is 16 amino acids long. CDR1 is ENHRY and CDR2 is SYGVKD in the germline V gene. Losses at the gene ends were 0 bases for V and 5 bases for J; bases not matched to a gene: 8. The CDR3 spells CAISESTLRELDTQYF. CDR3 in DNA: TGTGCCATCAGTGAGTCGACCTTGCGGGAGTTAGATACGCAGTATTTT.

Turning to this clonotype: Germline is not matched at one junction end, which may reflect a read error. CDR3 sequence reads: CATGSGVGGTGQETQYF. CDR3 DNA sequence: TGTGCCACCGGCAGTGGAGTAGGCGGGACCGGGCAAGAGACCCAGTACTTC. The gene calls are TRBV15 and TRBJ2-5; tentative D call: TRBD2 (6 bases). The CDR3 has 17 residues. In germline, CDR1 is LNHNV, CDR2 YYDKDF (reference sequence).

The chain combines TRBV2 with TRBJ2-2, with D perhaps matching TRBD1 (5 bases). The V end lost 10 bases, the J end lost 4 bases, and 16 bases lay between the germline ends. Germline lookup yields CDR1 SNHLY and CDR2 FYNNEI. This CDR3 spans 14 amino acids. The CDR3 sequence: CAIQGYRVTGELFF. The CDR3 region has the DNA TGTGCCATCCAGGGCTATAGGGTCACCGGGGAGCTGTTTTTT.

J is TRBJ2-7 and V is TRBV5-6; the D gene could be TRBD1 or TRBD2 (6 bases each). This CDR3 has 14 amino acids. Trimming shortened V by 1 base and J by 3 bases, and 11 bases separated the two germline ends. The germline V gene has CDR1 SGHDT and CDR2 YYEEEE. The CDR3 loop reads CASSLSGDNYEQYF. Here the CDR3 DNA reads TGTGCCAGCAGCTTGTCGGGGGACAACTACGAGCAGTACTTC.

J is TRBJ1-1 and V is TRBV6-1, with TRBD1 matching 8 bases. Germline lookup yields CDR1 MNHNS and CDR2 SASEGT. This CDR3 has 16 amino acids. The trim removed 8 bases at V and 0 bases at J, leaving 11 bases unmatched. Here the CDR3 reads CASVRTGFPLNTEAFF. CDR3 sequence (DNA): TGTGCCAGCGTGAGGACAGGGTTCCCTTTGAACACTGAAGCTTTCTTT.

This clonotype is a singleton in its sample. Here the CDR3 reads CSVAGTGKSQETQYF. The CDR3 nucleotides read TGCAGCGTTGCCGGGACAGGGAAATCTCAAGAGACCCAGTACTTC. The chain combines TRBV29-1 with TRBJ2-5, with TRBD1 matching 9 bases. CDR3 length: 15 amino acids. CDR1 is SQVTM and CDR2 is ANQGSEA in the germline V gene. V shed 4 bases, J shed 2 bases, and the junction held 8 bases outside the gene matches. Full variable domain (rest looked up from reference TRBV29-1 and TRBJ2-5): SAVISQKPSRDICQRGTSLTIQCQVDSQVTMMFWYRQQPGQSLTLIATANQGSEATYESGFVIDKFPISRPNLTFSTLTVSNMSPEDSSIYLCSVAGTGKSQETQYFGPGTRLLVL.

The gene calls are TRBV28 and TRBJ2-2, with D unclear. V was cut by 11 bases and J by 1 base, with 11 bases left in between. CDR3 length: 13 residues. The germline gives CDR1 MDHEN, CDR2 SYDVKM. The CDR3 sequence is CAARKGNTGELFF. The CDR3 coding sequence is TGTGCCGCACGGAAGGGGAACACCGGGGAGCTGTTTTTT.

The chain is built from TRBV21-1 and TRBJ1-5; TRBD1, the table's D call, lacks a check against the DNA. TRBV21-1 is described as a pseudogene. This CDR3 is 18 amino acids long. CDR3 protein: CASSFKGPPLYSNQPQHF. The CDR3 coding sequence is TGTGCCAGCAGCTTTAAGGGACCGCCCCTCTATAGCAATCAGCCCCAGCATTTT.

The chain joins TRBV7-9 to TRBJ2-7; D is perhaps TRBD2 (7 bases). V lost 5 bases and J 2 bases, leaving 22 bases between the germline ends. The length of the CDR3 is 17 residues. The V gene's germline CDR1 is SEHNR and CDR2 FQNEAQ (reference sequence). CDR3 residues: CASSPGDGGGGTYEQYF. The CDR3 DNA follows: TGTGCCAGCAGCCCCGGCGATGGGGGGGGCGGGACCTACGAGCAGTACTTC.

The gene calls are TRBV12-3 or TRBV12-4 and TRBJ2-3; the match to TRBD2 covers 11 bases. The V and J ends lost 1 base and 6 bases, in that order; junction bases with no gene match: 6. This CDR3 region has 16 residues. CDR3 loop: CASSLGLAGPADTQYF. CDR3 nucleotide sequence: TGTGCCAGCAGTTTAGGACTAGCGGGACCCGCCGATACGCAGTATTTT.

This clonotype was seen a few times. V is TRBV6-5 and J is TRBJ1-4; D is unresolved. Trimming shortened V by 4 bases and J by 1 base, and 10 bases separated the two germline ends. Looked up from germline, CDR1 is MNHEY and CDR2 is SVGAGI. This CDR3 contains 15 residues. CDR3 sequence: CASSLRVGTNEKLFF. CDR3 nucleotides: TGTGCCAGCAGTTTGAGGGTGGGAACTAATGAAAAACTGTTTTTT.

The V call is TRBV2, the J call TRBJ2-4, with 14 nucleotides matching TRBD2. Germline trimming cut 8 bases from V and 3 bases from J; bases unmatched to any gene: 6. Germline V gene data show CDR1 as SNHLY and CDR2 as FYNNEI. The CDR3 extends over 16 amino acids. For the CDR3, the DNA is TGTGCCAGCTGGGGACTAGCGGGAGTAAGCAAAAACATTCAGTACTTC. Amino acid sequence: CASWGLAGVSKNIQYF.